The table lists the clone carrying this T cell receptor beta chain with many counts. Its antigen is unidentified. Using its own MiXCR run on the 5' RACE reads, TCRdb lists one record per CDR3 protein. This table has 150,000 to 200,000 distinct CDR3 sequences, 15% to 20% appearing once. CDR3 length: 16 residues. V was trimmed by 0 bases and J by 5 bases, leaving 17 bases between them. The germline gives CDR1 SGHRS, CDR2 YFSETQ. The data were taken from a study of CD8 T cells in ankylosing spondylitis. Study-level points and caveats: A motif in TCR beta, a set of eight highly homologous variants, appeared characteristic of ankylosing spondylitis blood.

Source material: blood, either unsorted or a sorted T cell fraction (not recorded which). The sequence came from a male donor between 10 and 30 years old with ankylosing spondylitis or in good health (not recorded which). The rearrangement joins TRBV5-1 to TRBJ2-5, with a weak D call TRBD1 (6 bases). The CDR3 here is CASSLGRSGARETQYF. CDR3 DNA: TGCGCCAGCAGCTTGGGCCGGTCAGGGGCGCGTGAGACCCAGTACTTC.